This is a list of T cell receptor beta chains from one sample in a study of shared clonotypes between healthy human individuals. Method: immunoSEQ multiplex PCR; TCRdb's copy keeps in-frame clones and lacks some. This sample carries more than 2 million clones, over 85% of them seen once, and the ten largest clones take roughly 0.13%. The sequenced material came from naive CD4+ T cells sorted from blood. These receptors originate from a man in his late teens or twenties in good health. The conserved cysteine and the conserved F or W are not part of the CDR3 here.

j_gene: TRBJ2-1; v_gene: TRBV9; CDR3aa: ASSANFYNEQF
j_gene: TRBJ1-6; v_gene: TRBV9; CDR3aa: ASSAVGPHSPLH
j_gene: TRBJ2-3; v_gene: TRBV11-2; CDR3aa: ASSLRGLAGGGADTQY
j_gene: TRBJ1-5; v_gene: TRBV19; CDR3aa: ASSISGGHQPQH
j_gene: TRBJ1-3; v_gene: TRBV9; CDR3aa: ASSVAWTVSGNTIY
j_gene: TRBJ1-6; v_gene: TRBV6-5; CDR3aa: ASSYWVGTTLSPLH
j_gene: TRBJ1-2; v_gene: TRBV28; CDR3aa: ASSWTGGYT
j_gene: TRBJ2-7; v_gene: TRBV19; CDR3aa: ASSPRLGKGYEQY
j_gene: TRBJ1-2; v_gene: TRBV30; CDR3aa: AWGTDGYT
j_gene: TRBJ2-2; v_gene: TRBV19; CDR3aa: ASTHIQGTGELF
j_gene: TRBJ1-1; v_gene: TRBV20-1; CDR3aa: SARDGTEAF
j_gene: TRBJ1-5; v_gene: TRBV19; CDR3aa: ASSPTPGSSNQPQH
j_gene: TRBJ1-1; v_gene: TRBV7-7; CDR3aa: ASSQRENTEAF
j_gene: TRBJ1-1; v_gene: TRBV5-4; CDR3aa: ASSFGTPNTEAF
j_gene: TRBJ1-5; v_gene: TRBV25-1; CDR3aa: ASSPTGFNQPQH
j_gene: TRBJ2-7; v_gene: TRBV6-5; CDR3aa: ASSYEAGISYEQY
j_gene: TRBJ1-1; v_gene: TRBV18; CDR3aa: ASSQGKNTEAF
j_gene: TRBJ1-6; v_gene: TRBV5-1; CDR3aa: ASRFTGQVNSPLH
j_gene: TRBJ1-1; v_gene: TRBV11-2; CDR3aa: ASSLGRAEAF
j_gene: TRBJ1-4; v_gene: TRBV6-5; CDR3aa: ASSGPNEKLF
j_gene: TRBJ2-7; v_gene: TRBV5-4; CDR3aa: ASSQGVHEQY
j_gene: TRBJ2-4; v_gene: TRBV19; CDR3aa: ASSIPGALAKNIQY
j_gene: TRBJ1-1; v_gene: TRBV10-3; CDR3aa: AASSSPNTEAF
j_gene: TRBJ1-1; v_gene: TRBV7-9; CDR3aa: ASSLARDRVLLRNTEAF
j_gene: TRBJ2-3; v_gene: TRBV7-6; CDR3aa: ASSRDQGDTQY
j_gene: TRBJ2-3; v_gene: TRBV7-9; CDR3aa: ASSPGVVRSTQY
j_gene: TRBJ2-5; v_gene: TRBV2; CDR3aa: ASLYQETQY
j_gene: TRBJ1-2; v_gene: TRBV9; CDR3aa: ASSVGTGNTYGYT
j_gene: TRBJ2-7; v_gene: TRBV7-9; CDR3aa: ASSSGTGNYEQY
j_gene: TRBJ1-2; v_gene: TRBV5-5; CDR3aa: ASSLGGDYGYT
j_gene: TRBJ2-7; v_gene: TRBV5-4; CDR3aa: ASSDGTVFAYEQY
j_gene: TRBJ1-1; v_gene: TRBV21-1; CDR3aa: ASSRRVYSTEAF
j_gene: TRBJ1-3; v_gene: TRBV27; CDR3aa: ASSLSGTGFGNTIY
j_gene: TRBJ2-1; v_gene: TRBV18; CDR3aa: ASSPQDRNNEQF
j_gene: TRBJ2-7; v_gene: TRBV7-2; CDR3aa: ASSLDTGAREQY
j_gene: TRBJ2-3; v_gene: TRBV6-5; CDR3aa: ASSYSGGSTDTQY
j_gene: TRBJ2-1; v_gene: TRBV4-3; CDR3aa: ASSQDLGNNEQF
j_gene: TRBJ2-5; v_gene: TRBV30; CDR3aa: AWSSGMGTQY
j_gene: TRBJ1-2; v_gene: TRBV7-9; CDR3aa: ASSRDTIYGYT
j_gene: TRBJ1-3; v_gene: TRBV2; CDR3aa: ASGKDRLGNTIY
j_gene: TRBJ2-1; v_gene: TRBV10-3; CDR3aa: AIRVGQRGDNEQF
j_gene: TRBJ2-2; v_gene: TRBV5-1; CDR3aa: ASSLAGSTTGGELF
j_gene: TRBJ2-5; v_gene: TRBV5-1; CDR3aa: ASSFSHPQETQY
j_gene: .; v_gene: TRBV5-6; CDR3aa: ASSLLAGEGVHEQY
j_gene: TRBJ1-4; v_gene: TRBV18; CDR3aa: ASSQTGPTNEKLF
j_gene: TRBJ2-7; v_gene: TRBV6-5; CDR3aa: ASSYSGGTSSYEQY
j_gene: TRBJ1-6; v_gene: TRBV9; CDR3aa: ASSVGTDNSPLH
j_gene: TRBJ1-4; v_gene: TRBV4-3; CDR3aa: ASSQDFAGLNEKLF
j_gene: TRBJ2-1; v_gene: TRBV29-1; CDR3aa: SVVGDSGIHFNEQF
j_gene: TRBJ2-1; v_gene: TRBV7-9; CDR3aa: ASSQGWGRRNEQF